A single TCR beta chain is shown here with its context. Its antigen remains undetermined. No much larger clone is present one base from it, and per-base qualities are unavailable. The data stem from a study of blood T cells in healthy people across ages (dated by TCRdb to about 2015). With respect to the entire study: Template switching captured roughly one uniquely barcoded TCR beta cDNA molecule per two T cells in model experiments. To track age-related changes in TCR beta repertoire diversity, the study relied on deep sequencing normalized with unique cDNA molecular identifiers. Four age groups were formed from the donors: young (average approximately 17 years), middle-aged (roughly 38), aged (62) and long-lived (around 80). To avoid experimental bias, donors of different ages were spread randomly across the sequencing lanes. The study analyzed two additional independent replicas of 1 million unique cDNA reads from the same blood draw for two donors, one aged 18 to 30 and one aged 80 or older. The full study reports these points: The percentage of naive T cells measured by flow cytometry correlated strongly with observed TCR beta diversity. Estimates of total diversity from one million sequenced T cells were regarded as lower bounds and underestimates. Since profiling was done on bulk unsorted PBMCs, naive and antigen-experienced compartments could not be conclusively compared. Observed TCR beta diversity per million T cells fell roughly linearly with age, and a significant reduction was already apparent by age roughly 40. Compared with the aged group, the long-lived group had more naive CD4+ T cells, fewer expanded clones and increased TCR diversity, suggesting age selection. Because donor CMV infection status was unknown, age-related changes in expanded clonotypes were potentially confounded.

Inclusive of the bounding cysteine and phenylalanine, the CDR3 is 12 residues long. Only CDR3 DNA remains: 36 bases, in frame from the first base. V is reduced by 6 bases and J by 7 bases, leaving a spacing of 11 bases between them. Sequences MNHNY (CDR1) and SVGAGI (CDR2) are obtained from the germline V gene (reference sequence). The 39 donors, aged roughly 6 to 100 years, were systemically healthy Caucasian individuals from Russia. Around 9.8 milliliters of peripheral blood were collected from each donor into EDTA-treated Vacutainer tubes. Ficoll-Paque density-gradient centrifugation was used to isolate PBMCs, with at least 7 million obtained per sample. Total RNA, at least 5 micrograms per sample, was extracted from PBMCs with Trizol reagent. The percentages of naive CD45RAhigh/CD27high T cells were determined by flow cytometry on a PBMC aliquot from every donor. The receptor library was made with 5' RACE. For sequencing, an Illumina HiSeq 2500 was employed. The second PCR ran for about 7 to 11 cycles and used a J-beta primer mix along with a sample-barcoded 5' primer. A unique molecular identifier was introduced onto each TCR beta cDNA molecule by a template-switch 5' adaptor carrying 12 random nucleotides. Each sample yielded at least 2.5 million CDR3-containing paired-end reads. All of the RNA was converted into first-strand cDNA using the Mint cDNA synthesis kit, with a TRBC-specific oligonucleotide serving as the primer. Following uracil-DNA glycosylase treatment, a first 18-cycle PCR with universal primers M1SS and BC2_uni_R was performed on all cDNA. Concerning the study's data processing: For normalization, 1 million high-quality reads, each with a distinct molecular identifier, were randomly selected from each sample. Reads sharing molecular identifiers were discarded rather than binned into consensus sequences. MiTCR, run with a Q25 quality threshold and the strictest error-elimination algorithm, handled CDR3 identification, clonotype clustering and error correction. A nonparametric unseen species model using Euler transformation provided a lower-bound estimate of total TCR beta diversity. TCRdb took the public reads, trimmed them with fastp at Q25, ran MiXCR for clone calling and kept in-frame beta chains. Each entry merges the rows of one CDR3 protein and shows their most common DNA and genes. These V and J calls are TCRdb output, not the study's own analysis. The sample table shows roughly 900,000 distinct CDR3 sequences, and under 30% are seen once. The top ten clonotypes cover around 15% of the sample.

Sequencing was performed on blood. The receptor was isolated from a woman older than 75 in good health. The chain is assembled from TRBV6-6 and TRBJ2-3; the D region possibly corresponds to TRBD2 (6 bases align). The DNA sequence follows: TGTGCCAGCAGCCAGGACTACTATACGCAGTATTTT. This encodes CASSQDYYTQYF.